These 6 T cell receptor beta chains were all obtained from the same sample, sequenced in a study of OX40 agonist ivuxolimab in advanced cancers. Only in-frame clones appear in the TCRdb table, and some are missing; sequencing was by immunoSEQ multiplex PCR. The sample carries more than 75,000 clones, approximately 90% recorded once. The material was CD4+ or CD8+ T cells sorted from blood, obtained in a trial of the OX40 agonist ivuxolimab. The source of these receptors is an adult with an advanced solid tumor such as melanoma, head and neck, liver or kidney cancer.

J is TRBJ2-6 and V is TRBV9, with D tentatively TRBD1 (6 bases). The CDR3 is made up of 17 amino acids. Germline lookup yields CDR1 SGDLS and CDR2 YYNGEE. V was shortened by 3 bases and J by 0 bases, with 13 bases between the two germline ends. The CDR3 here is CASSARTAFSGANVLTF. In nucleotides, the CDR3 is TGTGCCAGCAGCGCGCGGACAGCCTTCTCTGGGGCCAACGTCCTGACTTTC. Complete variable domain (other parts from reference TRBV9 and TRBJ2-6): DSGVTQTPKHLITATGQRVTLRCSPRSGDLSVYWYQQSLDQGLQFLIQYYNGEERAKGNILERFSAQQFPDLHSELNLSSLELGDSALYFCASSARTAFSGANVLTFGAGSRLTVL.

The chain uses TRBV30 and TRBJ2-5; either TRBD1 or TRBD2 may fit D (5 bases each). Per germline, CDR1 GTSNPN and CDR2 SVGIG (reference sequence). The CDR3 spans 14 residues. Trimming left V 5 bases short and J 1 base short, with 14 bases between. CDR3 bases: TGTGCCTGGGGGGGTAAACGTACCCAAGAGACCCAGTACTTC. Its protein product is CAWGGKRTQETQYF.

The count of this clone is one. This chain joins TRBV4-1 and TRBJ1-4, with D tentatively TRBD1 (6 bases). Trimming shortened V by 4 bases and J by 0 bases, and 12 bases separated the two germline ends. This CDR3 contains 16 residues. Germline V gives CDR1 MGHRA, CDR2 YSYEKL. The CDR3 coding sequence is TGCGCCAGCAGCCCCAGACAGGACCCAACTAATGAAAAACTGTTTTTT. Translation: CASSPRQDPTNEKLFF.

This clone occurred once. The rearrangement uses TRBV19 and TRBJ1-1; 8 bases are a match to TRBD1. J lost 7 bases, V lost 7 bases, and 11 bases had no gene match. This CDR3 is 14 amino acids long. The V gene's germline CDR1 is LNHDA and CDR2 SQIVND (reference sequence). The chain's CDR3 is CASNSGQELYEAFF. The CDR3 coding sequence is TGTGCCAGTAATTCGGGACAGGAGCTATATGAAGCTTTCTTT.

This CDR3 reads CASSYSVGPYEQYF. The CDR3 DNA sequence: TGTGCCAGCAGTTATTCCGTGGGCCCCTACGAGCAGTACTTC. This chain links TRBV6-5 with TRBJ2-7; no clear D. This CDR3 contains 14 residues. From germline, CDR1 is MNHEY and CDR2 SVGAGI. The V end was cut by 3 bases, the J end by 2 bases, with 11 bases between.

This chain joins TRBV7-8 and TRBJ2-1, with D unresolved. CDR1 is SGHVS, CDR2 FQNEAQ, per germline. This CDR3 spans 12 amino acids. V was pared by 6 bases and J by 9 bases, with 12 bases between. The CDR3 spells CASRRTAVEQFF. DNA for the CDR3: TGTGCCAGCAGAAGGACGGCGGTTGAGCAGTTCTTC. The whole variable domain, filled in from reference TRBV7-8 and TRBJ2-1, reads GAGVSQSPRYKVAKRGQDVALRCDPISGHVSLFWYQQALGQGPEFLTYFQNEAQLDKSGLPSDRFFAERPEGSVSTLKIQRTQQEDSAVYLCASRRTAVEQFFGPGTRLTVL.